A selection of T cell receptor beta chains follows, all from one sample in a study of control samples from healthy donors and cancer patients. The data were produced by immunoSEQ multiplex PCR, yet TCRdb's version contains in-frame clones alone and is incomplete. This sample has some 120,000 clones, with about 95% found just once. Sequencing used blood. Every receptor here comes from a man aged 25 to 40 in good health. CDR3s include the opening cysteine and the closing phenylalanine or tryptophan. Fields, in order: D gene, J gene, clone size, V gene, CDR3 DNA, CDR3 protein. A D gene is named only where the DNA matches it firmly. Clone size is given for some rows only: seen once, a few or many times, or a class if the clone is expanded.

d_gene: -
j_gene: TRBJ1-2
abundance: -
v_gene: TRBV15
CDR3nt: TGTGCCACCAGCAGAGAGCGACAGGTAGCCGGGTATGGCTACACCTTC
CDR3aa: CATSRERQVAGYGYTF

d_gene: TRBD2
j_gene: TRBJ2-3
abundance: -
v_gene: TRBV9
CDR3nt: TGTGCCAGCAGCGAGCCCTTAGCGGGGCGGACGTATTTT
CDR3aa: CASSEPLAGRTYF

d_gene: -
j_gene: TRBJ2-3
abundance: -
v_gene: TRBV5-4
CDR3nt: TGTGCCAGCAGCTTGGGGTGGGCAGGGGTCGGAGATACGCAGTATTTT
CDR3aa: CASSLGWAGVGDTQYF

d_gene: TRBD1
j_gene: TRBJ1-6
abundance: -
v_gene: TRBV5-1
CDR3nt: TGCGCCAGCAGCATGGACAGGGTGTACTCACCCCTCCACTTT
CDR3aa: CASSMDRVYSPLHF

d_gene: -
j_gene: TRBJ1-1
abundance: -
v_gene: TRBV10-2
CDR3nt: TGCGCCGCCGCGGGGGGACTGAACACTGAAGCTTTCTTT
CDR3aa: CAAAGGLNTEAFF

d_gene: -
j_gene: TRBJ2-3
abundance: -
v_gene: TRBV7-6
CDR3nt: TGTGCCAGCAGCCAGGGGTCCAGCGCAGATACGCAGTATTTT
CDR3aa: CASSQGSSADTQYF

d_gene: TRBD1
j_gene: TRBJ2-7
abundance: -
v_gene: TRBV2
CDR3nt: TGTGCCAGCAGGCTTGAGGGGGCAGTCTACGAGCAGTACTTC
CDR3aa: CASRLEGAVYEQYF

d_gene: -
j_gene: TRBJ1-1
abundance: -
v_gene: TRBV9
CDR3nt: TGTGCCAGCAGCGTAGAGGACATCCTGAACACTGAAGCTTTCTTT
CDR3aa: CASSVEDILNTEAFF

d_gene: -
j_gene: TRBJ1-2
abundance: -
v_gene: TRBV2
CDR3nt: TGTGCCAGCAGTGTCGGAGATTTATCTGACTACACCTTC
CDR3aa: CASSVGDLSDYTF

d_gene: TRBD1
j_gene: TRBJ1-5
abundance: -
v_gene: TRBV28
CDR3nt: TGTGCCAGCAGTTTGGGACAGGGAGTACATCAGCCCCAGCATTTT
CDR3aa: CASSLGQGVHQPQHF

d_gene: TRBD1
j_gene: TRBJ1-1
abundance: -
v_gene: TRBV2
CDR3nt: TGTGCCAGCAATATTGACAGGGCACTGGAAGCTTTCTTT
CDR3aa: CASNIDRALEAFF

d_gene: -
j_gene: TRBJ1-4
abundance: -
v_gene: TRBV7-9
CDR3nt: TGTGCCGTCCAAGTAGGGGGGGAAAAACTGTTTTTT
CDR3aa: CAVQVGGEKLFF

d_gene: -
j_gene: TRBJ2-1
abundance: -
v_gene: TRBV28
CDR3nt: TGTGCCAGCAGTTTACTAGCAGTAAATGAGCAGTTCTTC
CDR3aa: CASSLLAVNEQFF

d_gene: -
j_gene: TRBJ2-7
abundance: -
v_gene: TRBV4-3
CDR3nt: TGCGCCAGCAGCCAAGAAGGGGGCTACGAGCAGTACTTC
CDR3aa: CASSQEGGYEQYF

d_gene: -
j_gene: TRBJ1-1
abundance: -
v_gene: TRBV7-8
CDR3nt: TGTGCCAGCAGCTTGAAGGACGGGATCTTCATGAAGAACACTGAAGCTTTCTTT
CDR3aa: CASSLKDGIFMKNTEAFF

d_gene: -
j_gene: TRBJ2-7
abundance: once
v_gene: TRBV14
CDR3nt: TGTGCCAGCAGCCAAGGACGATACGAGCAGTACTTC
CDR3aa: CASSQGRYEQYF

d_gene: -
j_gene: TRBJ1-3
abundance: -
v_gene: TRBV7-9
CDR3nt: TGTGCCAGCAGCTTAAACCACACTTACTCTGGAAACACCATATATTTT
CDR3aa: CASSLNHTYSGNTIYF

d_gene: -
j_gene: TRBJ2-7
abundance: once
v_gene: TRBV2
CDR3nt: TGTGCCAGCAGTGAAGGCTACGAGCAGTACTTC
CDR3aa: CASSEGYEQYF

d_gene: -
j_gene: TRBJ2-7
abundance: -
v_gene: TRBV4-3
CDR3nt: TGCGCCAGCAGCCAAGAGGGGGACGAGGGTTACGAGCAGTACTTC
CDR3aa: CASSQEGDEGYEQYF

d_gene: TRBD1
j_gene: TRBJ2-7
abundance: -
v_gene: TRBV19
CDR3nt: TGTGCCAGTAGTATGGTCCACAGGGGACCCTACGAGCAGTACTTC
CDR3aa: CASSMVHRGPYEQYF

d_gene: -
j_gene: TRBJ2-5
abundance: -
v_gene: TRBV2
CDR3nt: TGTGCCAGCAAGGACTGGAACCAAGAGACCCAGTACTTC
CDR3aa: CASKDWNQETQYF

d_gene: -
j_gene: TRBJ2-6
abundance: -
v_gene: TRBV13
CDR3nt: TGTGCCAGCAGGCCTAAGGGAGTAACTGGGGCCAACGTCCTGACTTTC
CDR3aa: CASRPKGVTGANVLTF

d_gene: -
j_gene: TRBJ1-5
abundance: -
v_gene: TRBV2
CDR3nt: TGTGCCAGCAGCATTCAGGGGCTAATAAATCAGCCCCAGCATTTT
CDR3aa: CASSIQGLINQPQHF

d_gene: -
j_gene: TRBJ2-1
abundance: -
v_gene: TRBV24-1
CDR3nt: TGTGCCACTGATGCCGGGCGCCCGGGCAATGAGCAGTTCTTC
CDR3aa: CATDAGRPGNEQFF

d_gene: TRBD1
j_gene: TRBJ2-7
abundance: -
v_gene: TRBV6-2/TRBV6-3
CDR3nt: TGTGCCAGCAGTTATAGGGGGACAGGGATTCACGAGCAGTACTTC
CDR3aa: CASSYRGTGIHEQYF

d_gene: -
j_gene: TRBJ1-4
abundance: -
v_gene: TRBV6-1
CDR3nt: TGTGCCAGCAGTGAAGCGCAGAAGGGGAGCGCAACTAATGAAAAACTGTTTTTT
CDR3aa: CASSEAQKGSATNEKLFF

d_gene: -
j_gene: TRBJ2-3
abundance: -
v_gene: TRBV6-4
CDR3nt: TGTGCCAGTGCCCCCGCAGGGGGGGCAAGAGATACGCAGTATTTT
CDR3aa: CASAPAGGARDTQYF

d_gene: TRBD1
j_gene: TRBJ2-2
abundance: -
v_gene: TRBV6-4
CDR3nt: TGTGCCAGCAGCCGACAGGGATCCACCGGGGAGCTGTTTTTT
CDR3aa: CASSRQGSTGELFF

d_gene: -
j_gene: TRBJ1-1
abundance: -
v_gene: TRBV10-2
CDR3nt: TGCGCCAGCAGTGAGTATGACCGGAACACTGAAGCTTTCTTT
CDR3aa: CASSEYDRNTEAFF

d_gene: -
j_gene: TRBJ2-2
abundance: -
v_gene: TRBV19
CDR3nt: TGTGCCAGTAGTATGACCAGCACCGGGGAGCTGTTTTTT
CDR3aa: CASSMTSTGELFF

d_gene: -
j_gene: TRBJ1-1
abundance: -
v_gene: TRBV4-2
CDR3nt: TGTGCCAGCAGCCAAGGGAGGGGCCGTGAAGCTTTCTTT
CDR3aa: CASSQGRGREAFF

d_gene: TRBD1
j_gene: TRBJ2-3
abundance: -
v_gene: TRBV2
CDR3nt: TGTGCCAGCAGTGAAGCGGGATGGACAGGGGGCACAGATACGCAGTATTTT
CDR3aa: CASSEAGWTGGTDTQYF

d_gene: -
j_gene: TRBJ1-1
abundance: -
v_gene: TRBV18
CDR3nt: TGTGCCAGCTCACTGCCCAGGGAGAACACTGAAGCTTTCTTT
CDR3aa: CASSLPRENTEAFF

d_gene: TRBD2
j_gene: TRBJ2-5
abundance: -
v_gene: TRBV24-1
CDR3nt: TGTGCCACCAGTGACGAGAGCGGGGGTAAGAAGGAGACCCAGTACTTC
CDR3aa: CATSDESGGKKETQYF

d_gene: -
j_gene: TRBJ2-7
abundance: -
v_gene: TRBV19
CDR3nt: TGTGCCAGTAGTTACAGGGGAGGCCGCTACGAGCAGTACTTC
CDR3aa: CASSYRGGRYEQYF

d_gene: -
j_gene: TRBJ1-5
abundance: -
v_gene: TRBV18
CDR3nt: TGTGCCAGCTCCTACAACGAACGCAATCAGCCCCAGCATTTT
CDR3aa: CASSYNERNQPQHF

d_gene: -
j_gene: TRBJ2-2
abundance: -
v_gene: TRBV28
CDR3nt: TGTGCCAGCACCACCCCCCCCAGTTCCAACACCGGGGAGCTGTTTTTT
CDR3aa: CASTTPPSSNTGELFF

d_gene: -
j_gene: TRBJ1-6
abundance: -
v_gene: TRBV4-1
CDR3nt: TGCGCCAGCAGCCCCTATGCAGGGGACTTGGAGTTTGTGGATTCACCCCTCCACTTT
CDR3aa: CASSPYAGDLEFVDSPLHF

d_gene: -
j_gene: TRBJ2-3
abundance: -
v_gene: TRBV1
CDR3nt: TGCACCAGCAGCCAGCAGAGCACCACAGATACGCAGTATTTT
CDR3aa: CTSSQQSTTDTQYF